These 10 T cell receptor beta chains originate from one sample sequenced in a study of sequential checkpoint blockade in melanoma. Treatment: randomized to nivolumab then ipilimumab (arm A) or the reverse (arm B). The assay was immunoSEQ multiplex PCR, and TCRdb's table has in-frame clones only and misses some. The sample shows 500 to 550 clones, about 18% of them seen only once. Sample: tumor tissue (inferred from file names), taken from a patient given nivolumab and ipilimumab in sequence. All receptors come from a human donor with melanoma.

The chain links TRBV29-1 to TRBJ2-1; D gene unclear. Germline V lookup: CDR1 SQVTM, CDR2 ANQGSEA. V lost 2 bases and J 6 bases, leaving 17 bases between the germline ends. There are 15 residues in the CDR3. The CDR3 reads CSVEKPASNLNEQFF. The CDR3 nucleotides read TGCAGCGTTGAAAAGCCAGCATCTAACCTCAATGAGCAGTTCTTC.

This sequence joins TRBV25-1 and TRBJ1-4; 11 bases agree with TRBD1. The CDR3 loop spans 15 amino acids. Unmatched junction bases numbered 1, after V lost 1 base and J lost 6 bases. Germline CDR1 is MGHDK and CDR2 is SYGVNS. This CDR3 reads CASSESGQGDEKLFF. CDR3 nucleotides: TGTGCCAGCAGTGAATCGGGACAGGGGGATGAAAAACTGTTTTTT.

This clone was detected only a few times. The rearrangement joins TRBV4-1 to TRBJ1-4; D not resolved. The CDR3 is 15 residues long. Germline-derived CDR1 and CDR2 are MGHRA and YSYEKL. Between the trimmed V and J ends, which lost 4 bases and 4 bases, there was a span of 13 bases. This chain's CDR3 is CASSPSEGGNEKLFF. CDR3 sequence (DNA): TGCGCCAGCAGCCCCTCAGAGGGCGGTAATGAAAAACTGTTTTTT.

This clone was seen a few times. The chain couples TRBV7-4 to TRBJ2-3; D remains unclear. CDR1 SGHVT and CDR2 SQSDAQ come from the germline V gene. The length of the CDR3 is 14 residues. Trimming left V 3 bases short and J 4 bases short, with 11 bases between. CDR3 bases: TGTGCCAGCAGCTTCGGTAGCTGGGCAGATACGCAGTATTTT. It codes for CASSFGSWADTQYF.

This clone ranks as medium-sized. The chain employs TRBV11-3 and TRBJ2-6, with unresolved D. This CDR3 has 15 residues. Germline assignment: CDR1 SGHNT and CDR2 YENEEA. V was trimmed by 3 bases and J by 0 bases, leaving 6 bases between them. The CDR3 here is CASSLVDSGANVLTF. The CDR3 bases are TGTGCCAGCAGCTTGGTGGACTCTGGGGCCAACGTCCTGACTTTC.

The J gene is TRBJ1-4, the V gene TRBV19, with 10 bases that match TRBD1. Germline loops: CDR1 LNHDA, CDR2 SQIVND (reference sequence). Trimming at V came to 4 bases and at J to 8 bases, leaving 10 bases not matched to a gene. The CDR3 loop spans 16 amino acids. Written as DNA, the CDR3 is TGTGCCAGTAGTACCCGGGACAGGGGAAAGAGGGAAAAACTGTTTTTT. This sequence encodes CASSTRDRGKREKLFF.

By sample fraction, this clone is large. CDR3 nucleotide sequence: TGTGCCAGCAGTTCGGGCCTAAATTTCTATGGCTACACCTTC. Protein sequence: CASSSGLNFYGYTF. The chain carries TRBV6-8 and TRBJ1-2; D is uncertain. Trimming left V 4 bases short and J 4 bases short, with 13 bases between. CDR3 length: 14 amino acids. Looked up from germline, CDR1 is MNHGY and CDR2 is SAAAGT.

V and J are TRBV19 and TRBJ1-5; D call uncertain. Deletions cut 7 bases from V and 0 bases from J, with 13 bases between. Germline assignment: CDR1 LNHDA and CDR2 SQIVND (reference sequence). This CDR3 has 15 residues. This chain's CDR3 is CASTWADLSNQPQHF. The CDR3 bases are TGTGCCAGTACTTGGGCAGACCTTAGCAATCAGCCCCAGCATTTT.

The V gene is TRBV6-1, the J gene TRBJ2-6; TRBD1 matches 7 bases. Germline lookup yields CDR1 MNHNS and CDR2 SASEGT. This CDR3 region has 18 residues. J was trimmed by 0 bases and V by 0 bases; bases with no gene match: 5. DNA of the CDR3: TGTGCCAGCAGTGAAGCTGGGACAGTTGGCTCTGGGGCCAACGTCCTGACTTTC. It yields the protein CASSEAGTVGSGANVLTF.

In its sample, this clone was seen a few times. In DNA, the CDR3 is TGTGCCAGCAGCTGGGACAGGATGGGTAACACCATATATTTT. Residues: CASSWDRMGNTIYF. The chain uses TRBV21-1 and TRBJ1-3; TRBD1, the D gene given by the table, was not confirmed from the DNA. TRBV21-1 is flagged as a pseudogene. The CDR3 sequence is 14 residues long.